This T cell receptor (beta chain) was recovered during a study of CD8+ T cells in alopecia areata (dated by TCRdb to the late 2010s). Study-wide context: High-throughput TCRbeta sequencing was used to examine T cell clonal expansion in alopecia areata in both the C3H/HeJ mouse model and human patients. Scalp tissue and sorted CD4+ and CD8+ peripheral blood T cells from patchy and totalis/universalis alopecia areata patients and from healthy controls were covered by human TCRbeta sequencing. Clonality in the scalp was compared among normal scalp (n=4), patchy alopecia areata scalp (n=8), and alopecia totalis/universalis scalp (n=8). The RNA source kit depended on sample type: the PAXgene miRNA kit for fixed scalp, the miRNeasy kit for PBMCs, and the RNeasy kit for mouse skin. TCRbeta CDR3 regions were amplified by immunoSEQ multiplex PCR using 35 Vbeta forward and 13 Jbeta reverse primers.

The study at large found these results: Compared with mice, TCR sequences shared between patients were less clear, possibly partly because of HLA diversity across the patient population. Higher clonality and more expanded CD8+ clones were observed in lesional scalp than in normal scalp, particularly in alopecia totalis/universalis, a finding suggestive of antigenic drive. Unlike mouse skin, which is dominated by gammadelta T cells, normal human skin has resident alphabeta T cells that are also sequenced, and this complicates analysis of the scalp TCR repertoire.

About this clone itself: The clone's antigen remains unknown. No base-level quality is on record; no much larger clone is a single base apart.

The CDR3 holds 17 amino acids from the cysteine to the phenylalanine. The only DNA kept is the CDR3, 51 bases in frame from the first base. Relative to germline, V is 4 bases shorter and J is 3 bases shorter, with 21 bases between their ends. From the germline V gene, CDR1 is MGHRA and CDR2 is YSYEKL. Library generation was performed with the immunoSEQ multiplex PCR assay. RNA was extracted from all samples and reverse transcribed into cDNA as template for TCR sequencing. First-strand cDNA was synthesized with SuperScript III using a 2:1 mix of oligo-dT and random hexamers. A synthetic immune receptor repertoire was used to gauge amplification bias, and whatever bias remained was removed computationally. As for the original processing: Raw reads were preprocessed for error removal, and CDR3 was defined according to IMGT conventions as running from the conserved cysteine to phenylalanine. Clonality was calculated as 1 minus Shannon entropy normalized by log2 of the number of productive unique TCRs. Scalp TCRbeta sequences were cross-referenced with sorted blood CD4 and CD8 repertoires so that the CD4 or CD8 identity of scalp clones could be inferred. TCRdb took over this immuneACCESS table, retaining in-frame rearrangements with V and J assigned. Such tables are incomplete; in checked studies, under half of the missing clones stem from an unresolved V gene, and the remainder is unexplained. V, J and clone size are taken as reported in that table, and D and trimming were inferred from the DNA itself. The sample table holds 110,000 or so clones, of which approximately 60% were seen once. The ten largest clones add up to roughly 3.1% of the sample.

PBMCs were isolated by density centrifugation and stained for CD3, CD4 and CD8, after which CD4+ and CD8+ T cells were sorted on a FACSAria. Unaffected controls provided scalp biopsies and blood samples. The sequence derives from a human donor in good health. Material: CD4+ T cells sorted from blood. The chain is made from TRBV4-1 and TRBJ1-2, and the D gene may be TRBD1, 5 bases matching. The CDR3 in this case is CASSPVWRKGSHYGYTF. The sequenced DNA: TGCGCCAGCAGCCCAGTCTGGAGGAAGGGGTCTCACTATGGCTACACCTTC.